This T cell receptor (beta chain) was sequenced for a study of T cells after yellow fever vaccination. Study outcomes and limitations: Though weaker, the secondary response peaked faster, on day 5 versus 15.

This clonotype appeared a few times. What it binds is not known. TCRdb reanalysed the 5' RACE reads using MiXCR and keeps one entry per CDR3 protein. The data contain fewer than 450,000 distinct CDR3 sequences, 7% to 9% of them singletons. CDR3 size: 14 residues. Per germline, CDR1 SGHTA and CDR2 FQGNSA. The ends were cut back, 2 bases at V and 7 bases at J, with 9 bases in the middle. The sample in question was PBMCs, obtained around 45 days after the first yellow fever vaccination. This chain connects TRBV7-2 to TRBJ1-6; D gene ambiguous. The source of this sequence is a man aged 18 to 29 who received the YFV17D yellow fever vaccine. CDR3 loop: CASSLLQMNSPLHF. CDR3 in DNA: TGTGCCAGCAGCTTACTACAGATGAATTCACCCCTCCACTTT. The variable domain in full, with the rest retrieved from reference TRBV7-2 and TRBJ1-6, is GAGVSQSPSNKVTEKGKDVELRCDPISGHTALYWYRQSLGQGLEFLIYFQGNSAPDKSGLPSDRFSAERTGGSVSTLTIQRTQQEDSAVYLCASSLLQMNSPLHFGNGTRLTVT.